The present entry profiles one T cell receptor (beta chain) with its context. This clone was found once. It has no known antigen specificity. Base-call qualities are not available, and no considerably larger clone is one nucleotide away. These data are taken from a study of blood T cell repertoires in COVID-19 (dated by TCRdb to about 2020). Broadly, across the study: Samples covering the acute and convalescent phases of COVID-19 were provided by collaborators in the United States, Italy and Spain. The prospective study material was composed of cDNA or gDNA derived from T cells, B-cell-depleted T cells, or PBMCs. Deeply sampled blood TCRbeta repertoires from subjects exposed to, actively infected with, or recovered from COVID-19 were included in the dataset. A freely available public database, intended as a resource for researchers studying the immune response to SARS-CoV-2, is where the repertoires were released. The samples were drawn from the first 160 participants of the ongoing ImmuneRACE study and from 950 to 1,500 subjects provided by 6 global collaborators. A de-identified subject ID, COVID-19 status, age in years and sex were almost always included in the sample metadata. Where HLA class I and class II types were available, the types were taken from metadata supplied by the sample provider, not from assay-based typing.

Its CDR3 holds 14 amino acids, cysteine through phenylalanine. Just the 42-base CDR3 DNA is kept, in frame starting at base 1. V is reduced by 6 bases and J by 0 bases, leaving a spacing of 11 bases between them. The germline V gene (reference sequence) gives CDR1 as MNHEY and CDR2 as SMNVEV. Summary of the overall study and its limitations: The amount of clinical and demographic metadata varied by source and participant and was provided uncurated.

The immunoSEQ Assay, a bias-controlled multiplex PCR, was used to amplify TCRbeta CDR3 regions from genomic DNA. As for the authors' bioinformatics: Nucleated cell counts per sample were estimated from amplification of reference gene primers within the assay. To quantify the absolute abundance of each unique TCRbeta CDR3 rearrangement, sequence reads were collapsed and filtered. For each sample, productive Simpson clonality was calculated as the square root of Simpson's diversity index across productive rearrangements. TCRdb retrieved this table from immuneACCESS and kept in-frame rearrangements only. Not all clones are present; in checked studies, unresolved V genes account for under half, and no reason is known for the remainder. V, J and clone size derive from that table, while D and trimming were established from the DNA sequence. The sample table lists 150,000 to 180,000 clones, 83% of them with a count of one. The top ten hold 9.5% to 13% of the sample.

At one collaborating source in Seattle, patients were enrolled during active infection and were followed longitudinally through the course of disease. Whole blood was collected in K2EDTA tubes by collaborating institutions according to the institutions' own protocols. Collaborator samples were shipped for TCRbeta analysis as frozen whole blood, isolated PBMCs, or DNA extracted from either sample type. This chain joins TRBV27 to TRBJ1-1; D gene: possibly TRBD1, on 5 matching bases. The clonotype comes from a woman aged 55-69 years with COVID-19, enrolled during active disease. Sequenced material: peripheral blood. The CDR3 is CASSLRGMNTEAFF. The nucleotides are TGTGCCAGCAGCTTAAGGGGTATGAACACTGAAGCTTTCTTT.